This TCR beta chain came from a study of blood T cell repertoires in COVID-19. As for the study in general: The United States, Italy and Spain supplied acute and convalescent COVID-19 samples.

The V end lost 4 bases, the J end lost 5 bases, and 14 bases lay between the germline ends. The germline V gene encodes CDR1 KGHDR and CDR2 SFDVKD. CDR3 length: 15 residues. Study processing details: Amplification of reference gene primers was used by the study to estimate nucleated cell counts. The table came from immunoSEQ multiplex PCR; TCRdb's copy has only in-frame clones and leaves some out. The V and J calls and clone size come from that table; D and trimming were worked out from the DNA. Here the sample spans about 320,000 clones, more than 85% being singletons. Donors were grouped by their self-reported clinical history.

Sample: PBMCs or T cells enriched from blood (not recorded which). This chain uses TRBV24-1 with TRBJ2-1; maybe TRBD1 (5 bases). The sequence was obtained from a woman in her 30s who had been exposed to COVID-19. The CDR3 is CATSDGPGIDNEQFF. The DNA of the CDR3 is TGTGCCACCAGTGACGGTCCAGGGATTGACAATGAGCAGTTCTTC.